This T cell receptor (beta chain) is from a study of blood T cell repertoires in COVID-19. This clone appeared a few times. Produced via immunoSEQ multiplex PCR; TCRdb's table is partial and in-frame only. This sample has about 180,000 clones, with 70% to 90% found just once. The sample taken for sequencing was peripheral blood. The TCR originated in a woman older than 75 with acute or convalescent COVID-19.

The CDR3 here is CASSAARGRGRAEAFF. Here the CDR3 DNA reads TGTGCCAGTAGTGCCGCCAGGGGGCGAGGAAGAGCTGAAGCTTTCTTT. This chain links TRBV19 with TRBJ1-1, with 8 bases that match TRBD1. The junction had 14 bases not matched to a gene; V was cut back by 5 bases and J by 6 bases. Germline V lookup: CDR1 LNHDA, CDR2 SQIVND (reference sequence). The CDR3 runs to 16 residues.